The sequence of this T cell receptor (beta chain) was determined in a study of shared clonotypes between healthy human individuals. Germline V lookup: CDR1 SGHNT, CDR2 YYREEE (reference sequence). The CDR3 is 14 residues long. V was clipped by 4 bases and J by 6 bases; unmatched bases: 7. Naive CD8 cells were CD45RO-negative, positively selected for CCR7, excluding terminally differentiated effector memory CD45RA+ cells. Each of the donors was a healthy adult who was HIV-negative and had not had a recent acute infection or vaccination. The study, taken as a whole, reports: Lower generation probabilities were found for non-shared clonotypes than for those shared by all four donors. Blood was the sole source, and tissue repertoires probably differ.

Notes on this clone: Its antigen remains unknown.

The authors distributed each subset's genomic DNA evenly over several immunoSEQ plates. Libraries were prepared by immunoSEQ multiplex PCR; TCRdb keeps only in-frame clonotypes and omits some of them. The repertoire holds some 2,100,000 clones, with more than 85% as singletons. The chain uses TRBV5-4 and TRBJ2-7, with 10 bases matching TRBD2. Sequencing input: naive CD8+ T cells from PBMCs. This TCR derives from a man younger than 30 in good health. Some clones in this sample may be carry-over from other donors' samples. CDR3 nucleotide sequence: TGTGCCAGCAGCCCTAGCGGGAGAGTTTTCGAGCAGTACTTC. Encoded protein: CASSPSGRVFEQYF.